This T cell receptor (beta chain) appears in the sequencing data of a study of cytomegalovirus exposure and HLA in healthy donors. Only a few counts were recorded for this clone. Its specificity is not known. The PCR made use of 60 Vbeta and 13 Jbeta primers. Data came from immunoSEQ multiplex PCR; TCRdb stores just in-frame clones and leaves some out. The data hold around 200,000 clones, with approximately 84% observed a single time. The V gene lost 5 bases and the J gene lost 1 base, with 12 bases spanning the gap. CDR3 size: 15 residues. The germline gives CDR1 MNHEY, CDR2 SVGAGI. Study results and limitations: Reportedly, diagnosis of cytomegalovirus status by the classifier showed high specificity and sensitivity. Sequencing likely caused a cluster of highly shared sequence variants. Most of the TCR beta V segments (in an earlier analysis) were productive either about 87% or about 30% of the time. There were several of the most significant clusters that appeared linked to common viral pathogens in a later analysis.

The V gene is TRBV6-5, the J gene TRBJ1-5; maybe TRBD1 (6 bases). The sequenced material came from PBMCs. This receptor was obtained from a woman between 40 and 55 years old in good health and CMV-seronegative. CDR3: CASSAKGHSNQPQHF. The CDR3 coding sequence is TGTGCCAGCAGTGCGAAGGGACACAGCAATCAGCCCCAGCATTTT.